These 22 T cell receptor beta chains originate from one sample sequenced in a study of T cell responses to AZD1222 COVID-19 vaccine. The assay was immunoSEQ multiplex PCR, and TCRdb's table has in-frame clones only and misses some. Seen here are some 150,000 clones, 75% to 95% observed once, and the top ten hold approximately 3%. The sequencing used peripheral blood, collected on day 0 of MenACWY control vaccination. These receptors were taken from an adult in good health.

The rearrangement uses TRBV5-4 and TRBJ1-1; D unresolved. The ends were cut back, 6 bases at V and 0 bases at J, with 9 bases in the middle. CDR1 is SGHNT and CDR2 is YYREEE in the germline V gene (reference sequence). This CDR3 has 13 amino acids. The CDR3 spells CASTRTLNTEAFF. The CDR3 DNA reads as TGTGCCAGCACTAGGACCCTGAACACTGAAGCTTTCTTT.

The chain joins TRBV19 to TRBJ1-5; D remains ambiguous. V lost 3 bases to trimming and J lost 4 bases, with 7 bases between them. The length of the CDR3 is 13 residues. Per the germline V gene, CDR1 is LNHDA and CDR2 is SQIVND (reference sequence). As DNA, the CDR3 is TGTGCCAGTAGTATGACCTTAAATCAGCCCCAGCATTTT. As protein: CASSMTLNQPQHF.

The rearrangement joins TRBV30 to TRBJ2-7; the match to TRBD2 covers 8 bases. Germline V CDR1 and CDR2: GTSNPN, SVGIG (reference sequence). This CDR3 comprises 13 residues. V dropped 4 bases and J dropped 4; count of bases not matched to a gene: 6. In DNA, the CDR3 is TGTGCCTGGATTCGGGAGGGCCTATACGAGCAGTACTTC. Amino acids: CAWIREGLYEQYF.

CDR3 in amino acids: CASSTGQGLGNEQYF. The CDR3 bases are TGTGCCAGCTCTACGGGACAGGGTTTGGGAAACGAGCAGTACTTC. This chain joins TRBV6-6 and TRBJ2-7, with 9 bases lining up with TRBD1. The CDR3 contains 15 residues. Trimming removed 8 bases from V and 5 bases from J; junction bases left unmatched: 13. Per the germline V gene, CDR1 is MNHNY and CDR2 is SVGAGI (reference sequence).

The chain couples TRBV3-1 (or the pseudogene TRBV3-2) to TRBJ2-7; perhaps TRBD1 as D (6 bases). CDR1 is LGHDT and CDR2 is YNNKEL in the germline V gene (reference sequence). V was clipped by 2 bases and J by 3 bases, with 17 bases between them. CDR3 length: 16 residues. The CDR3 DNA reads TGTGCCAGCAGCCAATCTGGAACAGGGCGGTTCTACGAGCAGTACTTC. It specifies CASSQSGTGRFYEQYF.

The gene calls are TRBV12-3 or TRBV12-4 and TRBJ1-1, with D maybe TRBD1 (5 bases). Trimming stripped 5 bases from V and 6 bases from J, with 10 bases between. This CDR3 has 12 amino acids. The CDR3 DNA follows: TGTGCCAGCAGTCGGGAAGGGGCTGAAGCTTTCTTT. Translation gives CASSREGAEAFF.

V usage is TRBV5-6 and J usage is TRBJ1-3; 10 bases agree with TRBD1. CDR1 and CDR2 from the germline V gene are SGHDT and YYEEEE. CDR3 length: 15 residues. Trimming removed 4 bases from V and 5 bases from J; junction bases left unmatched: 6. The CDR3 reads CASSAGDRGRNTIYF. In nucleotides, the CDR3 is TGTGCCAGCAGCGCGGGGGACAGGGGTAGAAACACCATATATTTT.

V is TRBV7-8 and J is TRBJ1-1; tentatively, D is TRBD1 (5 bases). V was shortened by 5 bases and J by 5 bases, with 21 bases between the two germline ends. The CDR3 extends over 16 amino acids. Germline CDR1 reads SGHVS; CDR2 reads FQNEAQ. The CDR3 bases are TGTGCCAGCAGCCCTAGAGGGACGGCCCTCGGGACTGAAGCTTTCTTT. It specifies CASSPRGTALGTEAFF.

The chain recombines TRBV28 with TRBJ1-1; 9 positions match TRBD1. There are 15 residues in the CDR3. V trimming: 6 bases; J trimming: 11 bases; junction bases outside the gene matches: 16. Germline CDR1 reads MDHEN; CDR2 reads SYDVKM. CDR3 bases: TGTGCCAGCAGCCGACAGGGGGACAGCATGTCCTTGGCTTTCTTT. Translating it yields CASSRQGDSMSLAFF.

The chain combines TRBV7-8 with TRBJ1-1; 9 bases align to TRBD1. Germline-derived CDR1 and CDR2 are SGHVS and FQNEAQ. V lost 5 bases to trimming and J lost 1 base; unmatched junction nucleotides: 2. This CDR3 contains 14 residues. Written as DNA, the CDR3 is TGTGCCAGCAGCCGGACAGGGGCGAACACTGAAGCTTTCTTT. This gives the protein CASSRTGANTEAFF. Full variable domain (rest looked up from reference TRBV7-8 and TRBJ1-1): GAGVSQSPRYKVAKRGQDVALRCDPISGHVSLFWYQQALGQGPEFLTYFQNEAQLDKSGLPSDRFFAERPEGSVSTLKIQRTQQEDSAVYLCASSRTGANTEAFFGQGTRLTVV.

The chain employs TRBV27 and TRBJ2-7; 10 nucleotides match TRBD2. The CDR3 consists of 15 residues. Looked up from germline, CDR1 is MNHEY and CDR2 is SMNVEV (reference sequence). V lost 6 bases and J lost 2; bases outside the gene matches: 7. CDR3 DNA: TGTGCCAGCAGACCACTAGCGGGGTCGACCTACGAGCAGTACTTC. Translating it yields CASRPLAGSTYEQYF.

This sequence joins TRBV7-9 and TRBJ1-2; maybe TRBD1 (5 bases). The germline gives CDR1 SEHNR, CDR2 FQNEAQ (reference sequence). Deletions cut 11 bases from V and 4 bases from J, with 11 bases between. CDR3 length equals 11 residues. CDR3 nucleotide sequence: TGTGCCGGGGGGGACGGCTATGGCTACACCTTC. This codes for CAGGDGYGYTF.

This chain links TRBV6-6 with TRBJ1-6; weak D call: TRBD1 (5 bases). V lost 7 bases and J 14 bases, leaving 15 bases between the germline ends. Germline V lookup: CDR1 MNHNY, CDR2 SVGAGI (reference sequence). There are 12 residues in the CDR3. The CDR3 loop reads CASNSQALALHF. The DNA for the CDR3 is TGTGCCAGCAATTCACAGGCCCTAGCCCTCCACTTT.

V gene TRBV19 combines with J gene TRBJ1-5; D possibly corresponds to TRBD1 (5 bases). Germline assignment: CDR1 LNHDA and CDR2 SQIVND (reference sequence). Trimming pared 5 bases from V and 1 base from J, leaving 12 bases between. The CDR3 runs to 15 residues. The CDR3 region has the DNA TGTGCCAGTAGTCCCTCGACAGTAAGCAATCAGCCCCAGCATTTT. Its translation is CASSPSTVSNQPQHF.

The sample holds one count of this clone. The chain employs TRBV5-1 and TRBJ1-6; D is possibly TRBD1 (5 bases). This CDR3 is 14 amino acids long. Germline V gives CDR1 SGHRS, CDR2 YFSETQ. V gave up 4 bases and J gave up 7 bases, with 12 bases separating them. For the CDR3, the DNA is TGCGCCAGCAGCGTCGGGGACTCCAATTCACCCCTCCACTTT. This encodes CASSVGDSNSPLHF.

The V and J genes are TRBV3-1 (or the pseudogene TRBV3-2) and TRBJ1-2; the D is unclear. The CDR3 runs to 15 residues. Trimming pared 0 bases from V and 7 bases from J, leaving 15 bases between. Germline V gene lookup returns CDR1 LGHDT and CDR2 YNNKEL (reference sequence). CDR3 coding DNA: TGTGCCAGCAGCCAAGATCTCGGGGATCGTTTTGGCTACACCTTC. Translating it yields CASSQDLGDRFGYTF.

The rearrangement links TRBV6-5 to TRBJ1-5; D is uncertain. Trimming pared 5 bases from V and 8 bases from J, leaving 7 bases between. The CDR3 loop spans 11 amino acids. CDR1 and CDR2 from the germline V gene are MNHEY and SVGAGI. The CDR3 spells CASSNDKPQHF. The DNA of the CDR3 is TGTGCCAGCAGTAATGACAAGCCCCAGCATTTT.

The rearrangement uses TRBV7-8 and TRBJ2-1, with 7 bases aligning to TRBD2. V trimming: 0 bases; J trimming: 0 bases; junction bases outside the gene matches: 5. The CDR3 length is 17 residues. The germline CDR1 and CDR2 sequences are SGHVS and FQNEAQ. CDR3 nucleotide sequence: TGTGCCAGCAGCTTAGCGAGGGGAGGGAGCTCCTACAATGAGCAGTTCTTC. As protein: CASSLARGGSSYNEQFF.

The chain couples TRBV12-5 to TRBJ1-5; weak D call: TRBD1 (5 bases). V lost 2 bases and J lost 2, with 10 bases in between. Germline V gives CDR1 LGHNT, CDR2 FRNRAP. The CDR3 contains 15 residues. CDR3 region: CASGLSGWRNQPQHF. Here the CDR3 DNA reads TGTGCTAGTGGTTTGTCAGGGTGGCGCAATCAGCCCCAGCATTTT.

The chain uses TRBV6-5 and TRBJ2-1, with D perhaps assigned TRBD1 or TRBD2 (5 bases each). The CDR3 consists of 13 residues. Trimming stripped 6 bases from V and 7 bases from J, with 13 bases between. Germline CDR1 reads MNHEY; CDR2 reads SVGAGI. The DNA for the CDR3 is TGTGCCAGCAGCAGGGTTGGGGGAAATGAGCAGTTCTTC. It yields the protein CASSRVGGNEQFF.

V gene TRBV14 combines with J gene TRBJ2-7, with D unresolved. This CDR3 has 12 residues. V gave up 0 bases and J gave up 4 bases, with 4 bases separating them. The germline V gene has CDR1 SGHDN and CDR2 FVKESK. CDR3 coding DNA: TGTGCCAGCAGCCAAGAACCATACGAGCAGTACTTC. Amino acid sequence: CASSQEPYEQYF.

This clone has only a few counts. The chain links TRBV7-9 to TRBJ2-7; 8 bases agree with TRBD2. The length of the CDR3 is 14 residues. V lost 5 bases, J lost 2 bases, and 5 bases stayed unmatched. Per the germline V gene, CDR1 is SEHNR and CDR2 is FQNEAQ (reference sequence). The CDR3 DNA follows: TGTGCCAGCAGCACACTAGCGGTTGCCTACGAGCAGTACTTC. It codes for CASSTLAVAYEQYF.